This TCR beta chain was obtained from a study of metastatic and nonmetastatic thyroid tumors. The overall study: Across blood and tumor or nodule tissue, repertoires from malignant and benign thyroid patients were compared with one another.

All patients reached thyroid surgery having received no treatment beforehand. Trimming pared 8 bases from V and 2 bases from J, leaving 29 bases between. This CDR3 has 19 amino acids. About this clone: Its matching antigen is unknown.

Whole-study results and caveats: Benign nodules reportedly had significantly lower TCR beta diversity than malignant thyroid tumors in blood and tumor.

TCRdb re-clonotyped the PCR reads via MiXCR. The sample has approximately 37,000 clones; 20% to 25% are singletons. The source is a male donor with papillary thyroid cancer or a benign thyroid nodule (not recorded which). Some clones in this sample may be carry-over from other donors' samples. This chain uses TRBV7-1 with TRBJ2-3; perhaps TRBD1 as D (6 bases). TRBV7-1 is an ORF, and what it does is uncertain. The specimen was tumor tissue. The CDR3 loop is CASGTGLVNRGHNTDTQYF. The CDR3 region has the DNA TGTGCCAGCGGGACGGGTTTGGTAAACCGGGGACATAACACAGATACGCAGTATTTT.